Sequencing of this T cell receptor beta chain was carried out in a study of control samples from healthy donors and cancer patients. V was pared by 9 bases and J by 10 bases, with 15 bases of the junction left unmatched. Looked up from germline, CDR1 is MDHEN and CDR2 is SYDVKM. The CDR3 loop spans 16 amino acids. Measured with immunoSEQ multiplex PCR; TCRdb has only the in-frame clones, and not every one. The sample records about 92,000 clones, almost 85% being singletons. This sequence was found in an older woman in good health. The sequenced material came from blood. The V and J genes are TRBV28 and TRBJ1-4; 12 nucleotides line up with TRBD1. The CDR3 nucleotides are TGTGCCAGTCATCCGGGACAGGGGGCTCAAAGACGAAAACTGTTTTTT. This gives the protein CASHPGQGAQRRKLFF.